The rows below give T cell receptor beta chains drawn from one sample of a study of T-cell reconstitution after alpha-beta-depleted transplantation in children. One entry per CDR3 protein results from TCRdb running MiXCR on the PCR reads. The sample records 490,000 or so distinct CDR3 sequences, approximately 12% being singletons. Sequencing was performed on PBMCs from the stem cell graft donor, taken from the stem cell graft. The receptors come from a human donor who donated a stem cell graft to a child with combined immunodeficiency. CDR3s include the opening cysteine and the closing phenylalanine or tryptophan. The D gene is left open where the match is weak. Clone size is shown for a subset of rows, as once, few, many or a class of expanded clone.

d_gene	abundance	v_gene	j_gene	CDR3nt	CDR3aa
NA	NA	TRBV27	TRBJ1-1	TGTGCCAGCAGTTTATCCCCGCGCTGGGCTGAAGCTTTCTTT	CASSLSPRWAEAFF
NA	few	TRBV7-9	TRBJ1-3	TGTGCCAGCGAGGAGTCAGCAGGAAACACCATATATTTT	CASEESAGNTIYF
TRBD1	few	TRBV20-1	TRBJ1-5	TGCAGTGCCCCGGACAGGGGGTATCAGCCCCAGCATTTT	CSAPDRGYQPQHF
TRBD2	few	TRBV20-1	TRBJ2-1	TGCAGTGCTAGAGATGTCCTAGCGGGAGGAGTTGGGGAGCAGTTCTTC	CSARDVLAGGVGEQFF
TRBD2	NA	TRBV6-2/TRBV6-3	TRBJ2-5	TGTGCCAGCAGGCCAGTTGGACTAGCGGATAAAGAGACCCAGTACTTC	CASRPVGLADKETQYF
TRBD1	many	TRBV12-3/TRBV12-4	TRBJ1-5	TGTGCCAGCAGTCAACAGGGGAGTACGCAGCCCCAGCATTTT	CASSQQGSTQPQHF
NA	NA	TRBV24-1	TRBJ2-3	TGTGCCACCGAGGGGCCCGGATTCACAGATACGCAGTATTTT	CATEGPGFTDTQYF
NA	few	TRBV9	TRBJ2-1	TGTGCCAGCACCGCCAACCCGGGGGCGACCGGGTTTGAGCAGTTCTTC	CASTANPGATGFEQFF
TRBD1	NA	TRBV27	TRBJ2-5	TGTGCTTCCGGGACAGGGGGCGCGAAGACCCAGTACTTC	CASGTGGAKTQYF
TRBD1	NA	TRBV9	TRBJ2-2	TGTGCCAGCAGCGTGCAGGGGGCGCTGAACACCGGGGAGCTGTTTTTT	CASSVQGALNTGELFF
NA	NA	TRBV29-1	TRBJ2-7	TGCAGCGTTGAAGATCAAAGAAGCGAGCAGTACTTC	CSVEDQRSEQYF
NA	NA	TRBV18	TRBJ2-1	TGTGCCAGCTCTCGGCCGGGGGATAAGAGATACAATGAGCAGTTCTTC	CASSRPGDKRYNEQFF
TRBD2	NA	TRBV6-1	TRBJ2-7	TGTGCCAGCAGTGAAGCGATTAGCGGGGGACCCTACGAGCAGTACTTC	CASSEAISGGPYEQYF
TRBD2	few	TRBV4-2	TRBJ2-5	TGTGCCAGCAGCCAAGAGCCAGCGGGGGGGCGAGAGACCCAGTACTTC	CASSQEPAGGRETQYF
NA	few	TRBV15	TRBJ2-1	TGTGCCACCAGCAGACTACCTAAGAGGGGGAACAATGAGCAGTTCTTC	CATSRLPKRGNNEQFF
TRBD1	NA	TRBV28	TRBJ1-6	TGTGCCAGCAGTTTCCGGGACAGGGGGAAATATTCACCCCTCCACTTT	CASSFRDRGKYSPLHF
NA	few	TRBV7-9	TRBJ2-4	TGTGCCAGCAGCTTAGTTATGGGCGCGGACATTCAGTACTTC	CASSLVMGADIQYF
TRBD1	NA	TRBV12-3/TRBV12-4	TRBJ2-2	TGTGCCAGCAGTAGCTACTGGACAGGGTGGACCGGGGAGCTGTTTTTT	CASSSYWTGWTGELFF
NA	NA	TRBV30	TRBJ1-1	TGTGCCTGGAGTCGCAGCAGCATGAACACTGAAGCTTTCTTT	CAWSRSSMNTEAFF
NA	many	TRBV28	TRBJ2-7	TGTGCCAGCAGTTTTATAAGGGTATGGGGCGAGCAGTACTTC	CASSFIRVWGEQYF
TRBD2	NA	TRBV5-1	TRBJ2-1	TGCGCCAGCAGCGCATGGACTAGCTACAATGAGCAGTTCTTC	CASSAWTSYNEQFF
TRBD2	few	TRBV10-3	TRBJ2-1	TGTGCCATCAGTGAGTCAGGGACTAGGAGGAGCAATGAGCAGTTCTTC	CAISESGTRRSNEQFF
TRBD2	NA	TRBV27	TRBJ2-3	TGTGCCAGCAGTTTAGCATGGCTAGCGGGAGGGCCGGATACGCAGTATTTT	CASSLAWLAGGPDTQYF
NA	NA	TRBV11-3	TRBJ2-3	TGTGCCAGCAGCTTACGAGGGGCGGCAGATACGCAGTATTTT	CASSLRGAADTQYF
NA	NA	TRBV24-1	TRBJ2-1	TGTGCCACCGGGAAGGGAGTCTACAATGAGCAGTTCTTC	CATGKGVYNEQFF
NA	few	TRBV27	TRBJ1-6	TGTGCCAGCAGTAGCTGGTCCTTTAATTCACCCCTCCACTTT	CASSSWSFNSPLHF
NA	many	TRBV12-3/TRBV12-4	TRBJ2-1	TGTGCCAGCAGTTTAGGTGGACGGGGGCATGAGCAGTTCTTC	CASSLGGRGHEQFF
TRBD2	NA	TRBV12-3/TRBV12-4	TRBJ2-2	TGTGCCAGCAGTTTCGCGGGGAGGGACGGGGAGCTGTTTTTT	CASSFAGRDGELFF
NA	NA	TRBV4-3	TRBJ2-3	TGCGCCAGCAGCCAAGATTCGTCCGATACGCAGTATTTT	CASSQDSSDTQYF
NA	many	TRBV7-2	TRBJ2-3	TGTGCCAGCACTCTCATGGGGGCCCCAAGCGGAGATACGCAGTATTTT	CASTLMGAPSGDTQYF
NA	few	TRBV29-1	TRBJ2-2	TGCAGCGCTGAGGGGGAAAACACCGGGGAGCTGTTTTTT	CSAEGENTGELFF
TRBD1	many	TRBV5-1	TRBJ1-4	TGCGCCAGCAGCCGACAGGGTTCTAATGAAAAACTGTTTTTT	CASSRQGSNEKLFF
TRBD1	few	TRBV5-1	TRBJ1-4	TGCGCCAGCAGCTTGGCCTGGACAGGGGGCCTTAATGAAAAACTGTTTTTT	CASSLAWTGGLNEKLFF
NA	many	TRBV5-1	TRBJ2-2	TGCGCCAGCAGCTACTTAGCGGACGGGGAGCTGTTTTTT	CASSYLADGELFF
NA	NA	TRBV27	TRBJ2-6	TGTGCCAGCAGCCTGGGACGGAGTGGTTCTGGGGCCAACGTCCTGACTTTC	CASSLGRSGSGANVLTF
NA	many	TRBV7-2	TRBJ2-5	TGTGCCAGCAGCTTAGGAGGGGTCTCGGAGACCCAGTACTTC	CASSLGGVSETQYF
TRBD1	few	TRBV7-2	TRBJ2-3	TGTGCCAGCAGCTTCCTCGGGACAGGGGTGACAGATACGCAGTATTTT	CASSFLGTGVTDTQYF
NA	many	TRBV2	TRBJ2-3	TGTGCCAGCACGCTTCGAGGCCTACTCCCTACAGATACGCAGTATTTT	CASTLRGLLPTDTQYF
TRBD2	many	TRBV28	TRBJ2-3	TGTGCCAGCAGTTCCCCTTTTCGAGTAGCGGGGGACACAGATACGCAGTATTTT	CASSSPFRVAGDTDTQYF
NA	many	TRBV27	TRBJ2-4	TGTGCCAGCAGTCCCCGGGACGTCAAAAACATTCAGTACTTC	CASSPRDVKNIQYF
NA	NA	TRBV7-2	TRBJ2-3	TGTGCCAGCTTGGAGGTGATTGGCACAGATACGCAGTATTTT	CASLEVIGTDTQYF
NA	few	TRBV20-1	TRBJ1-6	TGCAGTGCTAGAGATGGGGGGAGCTCCTATAATTCACCCCTCCACTTT	CSARDGGSSYNSPLHF
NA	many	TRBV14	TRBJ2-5	TGTGCCAGCAGCCGTCGGTCGCGGCAAGAGACCCAGTACTTC	CASSRRSRQETQYF
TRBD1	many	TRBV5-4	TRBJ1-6	TGTGCCAGCAGCTTGGCAGGGGGCGATTCACCCCTCCACTTT	CASSLAGGDSPLHF
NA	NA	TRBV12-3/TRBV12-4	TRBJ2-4	TGTGCCAGCAGTTTAACTCTAGGGGTTCAGTACTTC	CASSLTLGVQYF
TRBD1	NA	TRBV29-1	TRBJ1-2	TGCAGCGTTGTCTCAGGGGGACTTAACTATGGCTACACCTTC	CSVVSGGLNYGYTF
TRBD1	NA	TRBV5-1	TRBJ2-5	TGCGCCAGCAGCGACTCGACAGGGGGAGAGACCCAGTACTTC	CASSDSTGGETQYF
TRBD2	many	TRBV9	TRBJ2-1	TGTGCCAGCAGCGCCCTAGCGGGAAGGGACAATGAGCAGTTCTTC	CASSALAGRDNEQFF
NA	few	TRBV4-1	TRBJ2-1	TGCGCCAGCAGCCAAAGCGTTACAGGGATAAATGAGCAGTTCTTC	CASSQSVTGINEQFF
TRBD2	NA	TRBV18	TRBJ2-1	TGTGCCAGCTCACACCCTAGGGGAGGGTTCAATGAGCAGTTCTTC	CASSHPRGGFNEQFF
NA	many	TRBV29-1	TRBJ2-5	TGCAGCGTTGAACCCGGGGAGACCCAGTACTTC	CSVEPGETQYF